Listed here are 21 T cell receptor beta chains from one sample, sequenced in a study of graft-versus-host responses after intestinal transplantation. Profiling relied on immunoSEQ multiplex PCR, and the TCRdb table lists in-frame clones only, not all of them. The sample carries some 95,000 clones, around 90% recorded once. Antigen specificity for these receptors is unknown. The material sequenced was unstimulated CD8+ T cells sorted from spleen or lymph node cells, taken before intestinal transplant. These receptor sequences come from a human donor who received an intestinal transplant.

The CDR3 DNA follows: TGTGCCAGCAGCGCCTACGACTCCCTCAGGGGTGAAAAACTGTTTTTT. It is translated as CASSAYDSLRGEKLFF. The chain links TRBV9 to TRBJ1-4, with D tentatively TRBD1 (6 bases). This CDR3 contains 16 residues. With 3 bases removed from V and 7 bases from J, the gap between germline ends came to 19 bases. Germline CDR1 and CDR2: SGDLS and YYNGEE.

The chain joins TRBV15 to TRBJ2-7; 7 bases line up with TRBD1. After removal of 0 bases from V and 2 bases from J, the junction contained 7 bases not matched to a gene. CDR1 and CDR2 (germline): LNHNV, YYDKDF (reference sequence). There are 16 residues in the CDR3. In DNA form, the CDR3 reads TGTGCCACCAGCAGAGATAAAGGGGGCTATGCCTACGAGCAGTACTTC. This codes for CATSRDKGGYAYEQYF.

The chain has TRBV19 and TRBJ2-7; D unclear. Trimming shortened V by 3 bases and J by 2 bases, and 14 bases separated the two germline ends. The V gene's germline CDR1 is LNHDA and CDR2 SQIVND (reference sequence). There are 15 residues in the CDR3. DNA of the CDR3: TGTGCCAGTAGTATCCTGCCAGGCGCCGCCTACGAGCAGTACTTC. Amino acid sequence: CASSILPGAAYEQYF.

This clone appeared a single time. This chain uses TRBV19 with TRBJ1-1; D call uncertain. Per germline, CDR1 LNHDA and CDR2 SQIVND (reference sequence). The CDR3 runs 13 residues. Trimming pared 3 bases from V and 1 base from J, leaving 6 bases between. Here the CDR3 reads CASSITENTEAFF. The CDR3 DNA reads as TGTGCCAGTAGTATCACAGAGAACACTGAAGCTTTCTTT.

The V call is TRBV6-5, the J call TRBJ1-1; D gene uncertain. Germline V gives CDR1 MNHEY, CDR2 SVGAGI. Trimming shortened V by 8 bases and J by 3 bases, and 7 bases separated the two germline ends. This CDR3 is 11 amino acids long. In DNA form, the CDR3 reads TGTGCCAGCGCCGGGGACACTGAAGCTTTCTTT. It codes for CASAGDTEAFF.

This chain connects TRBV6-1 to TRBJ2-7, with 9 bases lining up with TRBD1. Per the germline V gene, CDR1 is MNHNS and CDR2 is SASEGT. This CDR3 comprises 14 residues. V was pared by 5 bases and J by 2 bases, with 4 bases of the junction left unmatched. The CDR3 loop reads CASSRTGATYEQYF. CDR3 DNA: TGTGCCAGCAGTAGGACAGGGGCAACCTACGAGCAGTACTTC.

DNA for the CDR3: TGTGCCAGTAGTATAGGCCCTTTTGCGGGGGGGAACAATGAGCAGTTCTTC. Translated: CASSIGPFAGGNNEQFF. The rearrangement uses TRBV19 and TRBJ2-1; 9 bases map to TRBD2. V lost 1 base to trimming and J lost 5 bases; unmatched junction nucleotides: 9. Germline loops: CDR1 LNHDA, CDR2 SQIVND (reference sequence). CDR3 length equals 17 residues.

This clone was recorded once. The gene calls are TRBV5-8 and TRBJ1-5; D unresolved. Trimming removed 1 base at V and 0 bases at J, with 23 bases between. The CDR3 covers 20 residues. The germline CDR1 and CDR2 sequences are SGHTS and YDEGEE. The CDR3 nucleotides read TGTGCCAGCAGCTTGAGTACGTCTCTGCAGGTTGGCTATAGCAATCAGCCCCAGCATTTT. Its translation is CASSLSTSLQVGYSNQPQHF.

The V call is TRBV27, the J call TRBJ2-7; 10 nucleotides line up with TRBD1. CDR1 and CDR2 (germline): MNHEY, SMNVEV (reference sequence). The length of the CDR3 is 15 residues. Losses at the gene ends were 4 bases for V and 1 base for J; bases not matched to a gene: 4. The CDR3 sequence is CASSSPGQGSYEQYF. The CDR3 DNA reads TGTGCCAGCAGTTCCCCGGGACAGGGGTCCTACGAGCAGTACTTC.

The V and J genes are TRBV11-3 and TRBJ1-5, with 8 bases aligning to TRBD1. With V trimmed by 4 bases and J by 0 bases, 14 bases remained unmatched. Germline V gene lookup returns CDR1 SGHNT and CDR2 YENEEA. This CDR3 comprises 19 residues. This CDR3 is CASSCSRTGKKYSNQPQHF. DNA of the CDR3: TGTGCCAGCAGCTGTAGCAGGACAGGGAAAAAATATAGCAATCAGCCCCAGCATTTT.

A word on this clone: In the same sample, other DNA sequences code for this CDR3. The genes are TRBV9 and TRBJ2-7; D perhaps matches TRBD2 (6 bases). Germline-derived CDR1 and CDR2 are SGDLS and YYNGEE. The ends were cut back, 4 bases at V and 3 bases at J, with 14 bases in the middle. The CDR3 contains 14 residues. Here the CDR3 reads CASSPRSGDYEQYF. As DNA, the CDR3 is TGTGCCAGCAGCCCCCGTTCGGGGGACTACGAGCAGTACTTC.

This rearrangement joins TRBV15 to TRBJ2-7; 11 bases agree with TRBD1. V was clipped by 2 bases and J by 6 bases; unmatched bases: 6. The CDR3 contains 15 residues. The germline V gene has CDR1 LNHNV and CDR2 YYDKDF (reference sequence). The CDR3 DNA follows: TGTGCCACCAGCAGAACCGGGACAGGGGGAGGCGAGCAGTACTTC. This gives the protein CATSRTGTGGGEQYF. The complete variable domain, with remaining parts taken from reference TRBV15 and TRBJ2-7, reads DAMVIQNPRYQVTQFGKPVTLSCSQTLNHNVMYWYQQKSSQAPKLLFHYYDKDFNNEADTPDNFQSRRPNTSFCFLDIRSPGLGDTAMYLCATSRTGTGGGEQYFGPGTRLTVT.

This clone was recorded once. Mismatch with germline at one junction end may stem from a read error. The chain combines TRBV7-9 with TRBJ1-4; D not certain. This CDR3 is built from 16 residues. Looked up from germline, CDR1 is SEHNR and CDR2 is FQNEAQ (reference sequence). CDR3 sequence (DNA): TGTGCCAGCAGCCTAGCCGAGAGGGCGATCGATGAAAAACTGTTTTTT. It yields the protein CASSLAERAIDEKLFF.

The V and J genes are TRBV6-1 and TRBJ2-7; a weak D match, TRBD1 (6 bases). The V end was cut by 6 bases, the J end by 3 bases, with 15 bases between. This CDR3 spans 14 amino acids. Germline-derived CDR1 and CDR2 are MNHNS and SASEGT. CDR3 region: CASRGDISIYEQYF. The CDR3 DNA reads TGTGCCAGCAGGGGGGACATCTCGATCTACGAGCAGTACTTC.

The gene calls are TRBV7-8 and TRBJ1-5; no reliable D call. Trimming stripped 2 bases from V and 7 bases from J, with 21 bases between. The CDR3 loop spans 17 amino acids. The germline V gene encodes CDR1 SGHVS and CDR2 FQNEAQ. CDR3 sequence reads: CASSLSALSFLQQPQHF. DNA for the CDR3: TGTGCCAGCAGCTTAAGTGCTTTAAGCTTTCTACAGCAGCCCCAGCATTTT.

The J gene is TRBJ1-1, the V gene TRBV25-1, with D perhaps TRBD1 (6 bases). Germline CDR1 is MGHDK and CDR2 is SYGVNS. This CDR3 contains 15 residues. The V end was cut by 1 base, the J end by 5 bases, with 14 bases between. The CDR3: CASSESGQGWTEAFF. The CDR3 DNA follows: TGTGCCAGCAGTGAATCGGGCCAGGGGTGGACTGAAGCTTTCTTT.

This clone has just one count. CDR3 amino acids: CASSLETGGVYEQYF. CDR3 DNA sequence: TGCGCCAGCAGCTTGGAAACAGGGGGGGTCTACGAGCAGTACTTC. V and J are TRBV5-1 and TRBJ2-7, with a possible D match to TRBD1 (8 bases). The CDR3 has 15 residues. V was trimmed by 0 bases and J by 3 bases, leaving 13 bases between them. CDR1 SGHRS and CDR2 YFSETQ come from the germline V gene.

This CDR3 reads CASSSPPGQGLNTEAFF. DNA of the CDR3: TGTGCCAGCAGCTCCCCCCCGGGACAGGGACTGAACACTGAAGCTTTCTTT. The V call is TRBV7-9, the J call TRBJ1-1; TRBD1 aligns across 9 bases. V dropped 4 bases and J dropped 0; count of bases not matched to a gene: 9. Germline V gene data show CDR1 as SEHNR and CDR2 as FQNEAQ (reference sequence). This CDR3 has 17 residues.

The CDR3 DNA follows: TGTGCCAGTACGGACACCGCCTACGAGCAGTACTTC. It is translated as CASTDTAYEQYF. The chain joins TRBV19 to TRBJ2-7; TRBD1 is a possible D gene (5 bases). Trimming removed 7 bases at V and 2 bases at J, with 9 bases between. The CDR3 loop spans 12 amino acids. Germline CDR1 is LNHDA and CDR2 is SQIVND (reference sequence).

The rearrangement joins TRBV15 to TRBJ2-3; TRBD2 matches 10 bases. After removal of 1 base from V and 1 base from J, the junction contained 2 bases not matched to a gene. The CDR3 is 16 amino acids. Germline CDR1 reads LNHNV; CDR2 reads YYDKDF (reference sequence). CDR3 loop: CATSRVLAGGTDTQYF. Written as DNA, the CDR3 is TGTGCCACCAGCAGAGTTCTAGCGGGAGGCACAGATACGCAGTATTTT.

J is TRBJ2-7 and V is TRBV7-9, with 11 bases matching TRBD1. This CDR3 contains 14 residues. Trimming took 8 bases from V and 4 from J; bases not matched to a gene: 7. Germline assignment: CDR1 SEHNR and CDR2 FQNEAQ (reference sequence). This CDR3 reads CASHGGTGGYEQYF. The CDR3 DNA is TGTGCCAGCCACGGCGGGACAGGGGGTTACGAGCAGTACTTC.